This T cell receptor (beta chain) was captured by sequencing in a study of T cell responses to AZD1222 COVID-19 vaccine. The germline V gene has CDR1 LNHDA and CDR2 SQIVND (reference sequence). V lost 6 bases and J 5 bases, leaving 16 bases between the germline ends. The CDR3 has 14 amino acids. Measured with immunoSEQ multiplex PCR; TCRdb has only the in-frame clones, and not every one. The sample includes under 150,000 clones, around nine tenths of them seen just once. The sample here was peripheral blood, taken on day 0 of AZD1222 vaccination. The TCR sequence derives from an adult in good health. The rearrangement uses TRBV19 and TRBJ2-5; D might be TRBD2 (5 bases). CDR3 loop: CASRRTSTRETQYF. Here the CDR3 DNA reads TGTGCCAGTAGAAGAACCTCTACTAGGGAGACCCAGTACTTC.